The 30 T cell receptor beta chains listed next were all sequenced from one sample in a study of CD8 T cells in ankylosing spondylitis (dated by TCRdb to about 2017). What the study reported, not specific to this receptor: Blood from ankylosing spondylitis patients appeared to be characterized by a TCR beta motif made up of eight highly homologous amino acid variants.

No antigen has been identified for these receptors. The library was prepared using 5' RACE. The sequencer was an Illumina HiSeq 2500. Through fastp at Q25 and MiXCR, TCRdb rebuilt clones from the public reads, retaining in-frame beta chains. Rows are combined by CDR3 protein, so each entry shows the most common genes and DNA. Counted in this sample were a few hundred thousand distinct CDR3 sequences; about 22% of them appeared once. About 16% of the sample is held by the ten biggest clonotypes. Sequenced material: blood, either unsorted or a sorted T cell fraction (not recorded which). These receptors were obtained from a male donor with ankylosing spondylitis.

This clonotype was recorded at least ten times. J is TRBJ1-1 and V is TRBV29-1; D is ambiguous. V was cut by 3 bases and J by 10 bases, with 21 bases left in between. The V gene's germline CDR1 is SQVTM and CDR2 ANQGSEA. The CDR3 covers 14 residues. Here the CDR3 reads CSVERSTDFRVAFF. DNA of the CDR3: TGCAGCGTTGAGCGGTCGACCGATTTCCGAGTAGCTTTCTTT.

The J gene is TRBJ2-3, the V gene TRBV4-1; no clear D gene. Per germline, CDR1 MGHRA and CDR2 YSYEKL. This CDR3 is built from 15 residues. The ends were cut back, 1 base at V and 0 bases at J, with 8 bases in the middle. CDR3 sequence: CASSQVQTSTDTQYF. DNA of the CDR3: TGCGCCAGCAGCCAAGTCCAGACTAGCACAGATACGCAGTATTTT.

The table lists this clonotype with a few counts. The chain is built from TRBV29-1 and TRBJ1-1; D remains ambiguous. Germline lookup yields CDR1 SQVTM and CDR2 ANQGSEA. There are 13 residues in the CDR3. The germline V and J ends were trimmed by 7 bases and 5 bases, with 17 bases remaining between them. The CDR3 here is CSGLKGGSTEAFF. The CDR3 DNA is TGCAGCGGCCTCAAGGGCGGATCGACTGAAGCTTTCTTT.

The chain carries TRBV7-9 and TRBJ1-2; D is perhaps TRBD1 (6 bases). Germline V lookup: CDR1 SEHNR, CDR2 FQNEAQ (reference sequence). Trimming removed 5 bases from V and 4 bases from J, with 17 bases in between. CDR3 size: 15 residues. The chain's CDR3 is CASSVGGGQGYGYTF. The CDR3 DNA sequence: TGTGCCAGCAGCGTTGGGGGGGGCCAGGGCTATGGCTACACCTTC. The complete variable domain, with remaining parts taken from reference TRBV7-9 and TRBJ1-2, reads DTGVSQNPRHKITKRGQNVTFRCDPISEHNRLYWYRQTLGQGPEFLTYFQNEAQLEKSRLLSDRFSAERPKGSFSTLEIQRTEQGDSAMYLCASSVGGGQGYGYTFGSGTRLTVV.

In its sample, this clonotype was seen a few times. The V and J genes are TRBV15 and TRBJ1-5; D is ambiguous. Trimming took 6 bases from V and 5 from J, leaving 17 bases between them. Looked up from germline, CDR1 is LNHNV and CDR2 is YYDKDF (reference sequence). The CDR3 has 15 amino acids. CDR3 protein: CATREGHRSYQPQHF. The CDR3 DNA reads as TGTGCCACCAGAGAGGGTCACAGATCCTATCAGCCCCAGCATTTT.

The chain has TRBV18 and TRBJ2-5, with D uncertain. There are 15 residues in the CDR3. CDR1 KGHSH and CDR2 LQKENI come from the germline V gene. The V and J ends lost 2 bases and 2 bases respectively, with 12 bases between them. CDR3: CASSPSVPVQETQYF. In DNA, the CDR3 is TGTGCCAGCTCACCATCGGTTCCGGTGCAAGAGACCCAGTACTTC.

The chain joins TRBV5-1 to TRBJ1-4, with D tentatively TRBD1 (5 bases). CDR3 size: 13 residues. Germline V gene lookup returns CDR1 SGHRS and CDR2 YFSETQ. V gave up 5 bases and J gave up 6 bases, with 11 bases separating them. The CDR3 bases are TGCGCCAGCAGAGGGACGGAAGATGAAAAACTGTTTTTT. Translation: CASRGTEDEKLFF.

V is TRBV2 and J is TRBJ2-1; 8 bases are a match to TRBD1. Trimming took 7 bases from V and 3 from J; bases not matched to a gene: 11. The V gene's germline CDR1 is SNHLY and CDR2 FYNNEI. The CDR3 spans 16 residues. The CDR3 is CASIGNQGAIYNEQFF. The CDR3 nucleotides read TGTGCCAGCATCGGTAATCAGGGGGCAATCTACAATGAGCAGTTCTTC.

The chain combines TRBV6-2 or TRBV6-3 with TRBJ2-5; a weak D match, TRBD1 (6 bases). Germline values: CDR1 MNHEY, CDR2 SVGEGT. Trimming removed 6 bases at V and 5 bases at J, with 16 bases between. The CDR3 totals 14 residues. Here the CDR3 reads CASRRGTAGETQYF. In DNA form, the CDR3 reads TGTGCCAGCAGAAGGGGGACGGCTGGGGAGACCCAGTACTTC.

The chain links TRBV6-1 to TRBJ2-2; maybe TRBD1 (6 bases). V was cut by 6 bases and J by 6 bases, with 17 bases left in between. Germline CDR1 MNHNS, CDR2 SASEGT. The CDR3 has 15 residues. The CDR3 loop is CASRPNRDSAGELFF. The CDR3, as DNA: TGTGCCAGCAGGCCCAACAGGGATTCTGCCGGGGAGCTGTTTTTT.

V usage is TRBV27 and J usage is TRBJ1-1, with D possibly being TRBD1 (5 bases). The CDR3 loop spans 15 amino acids. Trimming took 7 bases from V and 1 from J, leaving 16 bases between them. In germline, CDR1 is MNHEY, CDR2 SMNVEV (reference sequence). CDR3 in amino acids: CASKEEGRWNTEAFF. In DNA, the CDR3 is TGTGCCAGCAAAGAGGAGGGGAGGTGGAACACTGAAGCTTTCTTT.

This clonotype was counted only a few times. The chain carries TRBV7-3 and TRBJ2-3; 9 bases fit TRBD2. CDR3 size: 13 residues. Germline V lookup: CDR1 SGHTA, CDR2 FQGTGA. V trimming: 10 bases; J trimming: 5 bases; junction bases outside the gene matches: 7. The DNA of the CDR3 is TGTGCCACTGGACTAGCGAGCGGAGATACGCAGTATTTT. Translation gives CATGLASGDTQYF.

The chain carries TRBV18 and TRBJ2-5; no firm D call. The CDR3 totals 14 residues. CDR1 and CDR2 (germline): KGHSH, LQKENI. Between the trimmed V and J ends, which lost 4 bases and 2 bases, there was a span of 11 bases. The CDR3 nucleotides are TGTGCCAGCTCACTTCGACACGTACAAGAGACCCAGTACTTC. Its protein is CASSLRHVQETQYF.

This clonotype was seen only once. The V call is TRBV7-9, the J call TRBJ1-5; tentatively, D is TRBD1 (6 bases). The CDR3 is 14 residues long. V was cut by 9 bases and J by 1 base, with 13 bases left in between. Per germline, CDR1 SEHNR and CDR2 FQNEAQ (reference sequence). The CDR3 DNA follows: TGTGCCAGGGGGGGGCAGGGCAGCAATCAGCCCCAGCATTTT. It is translated as CARGGQGSNQPQHF.

This clonotype was seen a handful of times. This chain connects TRBV7-2 to TRBJ2-3; D not certain. CDR1 is SGHTA, CDR2 FQGNSA, per germline. This CDR3 spans 14 amino acids. V lost 1 base and J lost 2, with 7 bases in between. The CDR3 protein is CASSLVTNTDTQYF. The CDR3 DNA is TGTGCCAGCAGCTTAGTAACAAACACAGATACGCAGTATTTT.

J is TRBJ2-5 and V is TRBV9; TRBD2 matches 7 bases. CDR3 size: 15 residues. CDR1 is SGDLS, CDR2 YYNGEE, per germline. Trimming took 2 bases from V and 2 from J; bases not matched to a gene: 6. CDR3 sequence (DNA): TGTGCCAGCAGCGTGGGGGGGACGGCTCAAGAGACCCAGTACTTC. This gives the protein CASSVGGTAQETQYF.

The J gene is TRBJ2-7, the V gene TRBV5-1; 9 bases are shared with TRBD1. The V and J ends lost 3 bases and 6 bases, in that order; junction bases with no gene match: 7. CDR3 length: 14 amino acids. CDR1 and CDR2 (germline): SGHRS, YFSETQ. CDR3 in DNA: TGCGCCAGCAGCTCCCGGGACAGGGAGCTCGAGCAGTACTTC. Translation: CASSSRDRELEQYF.

This clonotype has just a few counts. The V call is TRBV6-1, the J call TRBJ1-3; D is possibly TRBD1 (5 bases). V lost 6 bases, J lost 4 bases, and 19 bases lay in between. The V gene's germline CDR1 is MNHNS and CDR2 SASEGT. The CDR3 contains 16 residues. The CDR3 coding sequence is TGTGCCAGCAGACAGGCGAGATCGGGCCTCGGAAACACCATATATTTT. Amino acid sequence: CASRQARSGLGNTIYF.

The chain is built from TRBV3-1 and TRBJ2-7; TRBD2 aligns across 7 bases. This CDR3 contains 14 residues. Germline V gene lookup returns CDR1 LGHDT and CDR2 YNNKEL (reference sequence). Losses at the gene ends were 4 bases for V and 3 bases for J; bases not matched to a gene: 6. The CDR3 region is CASSPPAGVYEQYF. The CDR3 nucleotides are TGTGCCAGCAGCCCCCCGGCGGGAGTCTACGAGCAGTACTTC.

This clonotype turned up a few times. The rearrangement joins TRBV27 to TRBJ2-2, with D possibly matching TRBD1 (6 bases). The CDR3 runs 15 residues. Germline V gives CDR1 MNHEY, CDR2 SMNVEV (reference sequence). V was clipped by 0 bases and J by 7 bases, with 12 bases between them. The CDR3 sequence: CASSLSGQQNGELFF. For the CDR3, the DNA is TGTGCCAGCAGTTTATCGGGACAACAGAACGGGGAGCTGTTTTTT.

This clonotype has a handful of counts. The rearrangement links TRBV5-6 to TRBJ2-1, with TRBD1 as a possible D gene (6 bases). With 2 bases removed from V and 0 bases from J, the gap between germline ends came to 6 bases. This CDR3 is 14 amino acids long. The germline V gene has CDR1 SGHDT and CDR2 YYEEEE. The CDR3: CASSLQGSYNEQFF. The CDR3 DNA is TGTGCCAGCAGCTTACAGGGCTCCTACAATGAGCAGTTCTTC.

The chain uses TRBV5-6 and TRBJ2-3, with D perhaps matching TRBD2 (5 bases). The germline CDR1 and CDR2 sequences are SGHDT and YYEEEE. Trimming took 3 bases from V and 4 from J, leaving 12 bases between them. CDR3 length equals 14 residues. The CDR3 bases are TGTGCCAGCAGCTGGCCTTTGGGAGCAGATACGCAGTATTTT. Protein product: CASSWPLGADTQYF.

V gene TRBV7-9 combines with J gene TRBJ2-3, with D uncertain. The CDR3 loop spans 14 amino acids. Germline assignment: CDR1 SEHNR and CDR2 FQNEAQ (reference sequence). V shed 5 bases and J shed 6 bases, with 15 bases lying between them. CDR3 DNA sequence: TGTGCCAGCAGCCTAACTGCGGCTGGGGATACGCAGTATTTT. Protein product: CASSLTAAGDTQYF.

This clonotype was observed a handful of times. The rearrangement joins TRBV12-5 to TRBJ1-6; 7 bases line up with TRBD1. The CDR3 length is 14 residues. J was trimmed by 7 bases and V by 6 bases; bases with no gene match: 6. Germline CDR1 LGHNT, CDR2 FRNRAP. The CDR3 region has the DNA TGTGCTAGTGGCCCCGACAGGGCGAATTCACCCCTCCACTTT. Encoded protein: CASGPDRANSPLHF.

This clonotype was seen a few times. This sequence joins TRBV12-3 or TRBV12-4 and TRBJ2-7; D gene unclear. The ends were cut back, 3 bases at V and 7 bases at J, with 16 bases in the middle. This CDR3 is 14 amino acids long. The CDR3 loop is CASSLVGLSVEQYF. CDR3 nucleotide sequence: TGTGCCAGCAGTTTGGTGGGATTAAGCGTGGAGCAGTACTTC.

The chain uses TRBV12-3 or TRBV12-4 and TRBJ1-1; D is unclear. V lost 3 bases and J lost 6, with 17 bases in between. The CDR3 sequence is 15 residues long. Here the CDR3 reads CASSFYGSWVPEAFF. The CDR3 bases are TGTGCCAGCAGTTTTTATGGATCTTGGGTCCCTGAAGCTTTCTTT.

This clonotype was counted between two and nine times. The rearrangement joins TRBV5-8 to TRBJ2-3; perhaps TRBD1 as D (6 bases). Trimming stripped 4 bases from V and 1 base from J, with 16 bases between. CDR1 and CDR2 from the germline V gene are SGHTS and YDEGEE. This CDR3 has 16 residues. The CDR3 protein is CASSLGAALGTDTQYF. DNA of the CDR3: TGTGCCAGCAGCCTGGGGGCCGCCCTTGGCACAGATACGCAGTATTTT.

The chain couples TRBV7-9 to TRBJ1-4; D unclear. CDR1 and CDR2 (germline): SEHNR, FQNEAQ (reference sequence). Trimming shortened V by 6 bases and J by 4 bases, and 15 bases separated the two germline ends. The CDR3 extends over 15 amino acids. The CDR3 sequence: CASSSLGVNNEKLFF. CDR3 in DNA: TGTGCCAGCAGTTCGCTGGGAGTAAATAATGAAAAACTGTTTTTT. The full variable domain, rest sourced from reference TRBV7-9 and TRBJ1-4, is DTGVSQNPRHKITKRGQNVTFRCDPISEHNRLYWYRQTLGQGPEFLTYFQNEAQLEKSRLLSDRFSAERPKGSFSTLEIQRTEQGDSAMYLCASSSLGVNNEKLFFGSGTQLSVL.

This clonotype has only a few counts. The chain employs TRBV7-8 and TRBJ1-4; D possibly corresponds to TRBD1 (5 bases). CDR3 size: 17 residues. The germline V and J ends were trimmed by 3 bases and 0 bases, with 14 bases remaining between them. CDR1 and CDR2 (germline): SGHVS, FQNEAQ. The DNA of the CDR3 is TGTGCCAGCAGCTTCGTTCCAGGGACTACAACTAATGAAAAACTGTTTTTT. Translated: CASSFVPGTTTNEKLFF.

This clonotype was recorded a few times. The chain couples TRBV11-2 to TRBJ2-4; perhaps TRBD2 as D (5 bases). In germline, CDR1 is SGHAT, CDR2 FQNNGV. This CDR3 contains 15 residues. V was clipped by 2 bases and J by 6 bases, with 14 bases between them. For the CDR3, the DNA is TGTGCCAGCAGCTTAAACTCGCGGGTAGGAAACATTCAGTACTTC. Amino acid sequence: CASSLNSRVGNIQYF.